The next 10 T cell receptor beta chains were all read from a single sample in a study of siplizumab effects on memory and regulatory T cells. Assay: immunoSEQ multiplex PCR; the TCRdb copy retains only in-frame clones and omits some. The table shows more than 45,000 clones, with nearly 98% occurring only once. Material: naive CD4+ T cells sorted from blood. The receptors originated from a human donor in good health.

This clone was detected only once. The V gene is TRBV7-9, the J gene TRBJ1-4, with unresolved D. The CDR3 extends over 16 amino acids. With 0 bases removed from V and 3 bases from J, the gap between germline ends came to 11 bases. CDR1 and CDR2 from the germline V gene are SEHNR and FQNEAQ (reference sequence). The CDR3 sequence: CASSLAIGRSNEKLFF. As DNA, the CDR3 is TGTGCCAGCAGCTTAGCGATAGGACGGTCTAATGAAAAACTGTTTTTT.

The chain carries TRBV4-3 and TRBJ2-2; possible D gene TRBD2, 6 bases. With 0 bases removed from V and 2 bases from J, the gap between germline ends came to 16 bases. CDR3 size: 18 residues. Germline-derived CDR1 and CDR2 are LGHNA and YSLEER. CDR3 residues: CASSQDWAGPGNTGELFF. The CDR3 bases are TGCGCCAGCAGCCAAGACTGGGCGGGGCCAGGCAACACCGGGGAGCTGTTTTTT.

The chain has TRBV12-5 and TRBJ2-3; 11 bases are shared with TRBD2. The length of the CDR3 is 18 residues. J lost 2 bases, V lost 0 bases, and 7 bases had no gene match. CDR1 is LGHNT and CDR2 is FRNRAP in the germline V gene. CDR3 amino acids: CASGLVLSSGRPTDTQYF. CDR3 in DNA: TGTGCTAGTGGTTTGGTACTTTCTAGCGGGAGGCCCACAGATACGCAGTATTTT.

The chain couples TRBV6-6 to TRBJ2-5, with a possible D match to TRBD1 (5 bases). The CDR3 runs 14 residues. The germline gives CDR1 MNHNY, CDR2 SVGAGI (reference sequence). Trimming left V 1 base short and J 1 base short, with 7 bases between. DNA of the CDR3: TGTGCCAGCAGTTACTTTGGGGCCCAAGAGACCCAGTACTTC. Amino acid sequence: CASSYFGAQETQYF.

The chain joins TRBV28 to TRBJ2-7; 9 positions agree with TRBD2. Looked up from germline, CDR1 is MDHEN and CDR2 is SYDVKM. V lost 5 bases and J lost 3; bases outside the gene matches: 8. This CDR3 comprises 15 residues. The CDR3 sequence is CASSPSGAYVYEQYF. CDR3 sequence (DNA): TGTGCCAGCAGTCCTAGCGGGGCGTACGTCTACGAGCAGTACTTC.

Here the CDR3 DNA reads TGTGCCAGCAGTTACTCGACCCGGACTAGCAATCAGCCCCAGCATTTT. Amino acids: CASSYSTRTSNQPQHF. The chain links TRBV6-6 to TRBJ1-5; no clear D gene. Trimming shortened V by 0 bases and J by 0 bases, and 9 bases separated the two germline ends. The germline gives CDR1 MNHNY, CDR2 SVGAGI (reference sequence). This CDR3 is built from 16 residues.

This clone appeared once. The rearrangement joins TRBV4-2 to TRBJ2-7; possibly TRBD1 or TRBD2 for D (5 bases each). V lost 3 bases to trimming and J lost 2 bases, with 8 bases between them. Per germline, CDR1 LGHNA and CDR2 YNFKEQ. CDR3 size: 13 residues. CDR3 DNA sequence: TGTGCCAGCAGCCACGGGGCTCCCTACGAGCAGTACTTC. Its protein is CASSHGAPYEQYF.

This rearrangement joins TRBV5-4 to TRBJ2-7; D remains unclear. The CDR3 is 13 residues long. Germline lookup yields CDR1 SGHNT and CDR2 YYREEE (reference sequence). The V end lost 0 bases, the J end lost 7 bases, and 11 bases lay between the germline ends. Here the CDR3 DNA reads TGTGCCAGCAGCTTGGGCAGGCCGAATGAGCAGTACTTC. Residues: CASSLGRPNEQYF.

The rearrangement uses TRBV7-3 and TRBJ1-1; D is undetermined. The germline V and J ends were trimmed by 11 bases and 2 bases, with 18 bases remaining between them. The germline CDR1 and CDR2 sequences are SGHTA and FQGTGA. There are 14 residues in the CDR3. The CDR3 sequence: CASFSRRGNTEAFF. The CDR3 DNA reads TGTGCCTCTTTCAGCAGGCGGGGTAACACTGAAGCTTTCTTT.

The chain has TRBV7-9 and TRBJ1-5; no firm D call. V was trimmed by 2 bases and J by 3 bases, leaving 8 bases between them. Germline CDR1 and CDR2: SEHNR and FQNEAQ (reference sequence). CDR3 length: 14 residues. CDR3 protein: CASSLSADNQPQHF. The CDR3, as DNA: TGTGCCAGCAGCTTATCGGCAGACAATCAGCCCCAGCATTTT.